The 21 T cell receptor beta chains in this list originate from one sample, sequenced in a study of cytomegalovirus exposure and HLA in healthy donors. The PCR made use of 60 Vbeta and 13 Jbeta primers. Repertoires were generated with immunoSEQ multiplex PCR, while TCRdb's copy carries only in-frame clones and drops some. Here the sample spans some 150,000 clones, about 79% being singletons. Sequencing was carried out using PBMCs. All receptors derive from a female donor in good health and CMV-seronegative.

The chain combines TRBV2 with TRBJ2-7; D not certain. Deletions cut 5 bases from V and 12 bases from J, with 14 bases between. CDR3 length equals 11 residues. Germline CDR1 and CDR2: SNHLY and FYNNEI. CDR3: CASSIQAGRYF. The DNA of the CDR3 is TGTGCCAGCAGTATCCAAGCTGGGCGGTACTTC.

The chain carries TRBV2 and TRBJ1-2; a possible D gene is TRBD1 (5 bases). Deletions cut 5 bases from V and 4 bases from J, with 8 bases between. Germline assignment: CDR1 SNHLY and CDR2 FYNNEI. This CDR3 comprises 12 residues. Here the CDR3 DNA reads TGTGCCAGCAGTCTTGACAGCTATGGCTACACCTTC. Its protein is CASSLDSYGYTF.

The chain recombines TRBV6-1 with TRBJ1-2, with 9 bases lining up with TRBD1. From germline, CDR1 is MNHNS and CDR2 SASEGT. This CDR3 region has 15 residues. V lost 7 bases and J lost 2; bases outside the gene matches: 8. DNA for the CDR3: TGTGCCAGCAACCGACAGGGGGTGACGAACTATGGCTACACCTTC. It yields the protein CASNRQGVTNYGYTF.

The J gene is TRBJ1-3, the V gene TRBV6-5; 7 positions match TRBD1. The CDR3 runs to 13 residues. Germline CDR1 MNHEY, CDR2 SVGAGI. The J segment lost 6 bases and the V segment lost 8 bases, leaving 7 bases of the junction unmatched. CDR3 sequence (DNA): TGTGCCAGCTCGAGGGGGCGGGAAAACACCATATATTTT. Translated: CASSRGRENTIYF.

The chain joins TRBV18 to TRBJ2-7; TRBD2 matches at 8 bases. Per germline, CDR1 KGHSH and CDR2 LQKENI. The CDR3 is 13 amino acids. Trimming at V came to 4 bases and at J to 5 bases, leaving 4 bases not matched to a gene. The CDR3 DNA reads as TGTGCCAGCTCACTCTCGACTAGCGACGAGCAGTACTTC. Translation: CASSLSTSDEQYF.

This clone turned up a few times. The chain couples TRBV5-4 to TRBJ2-1, with 14 bases matching TRBD2. Germline V CDR1 and CDR2: SGHNT, YYREEE (reference sequence). The CDR3 totals 19 residues. With 4 bases clipped from V and 0 bases from J, the junction kept 9 bases outside the gene matches. The CDR3 here is CASSTRLAGGSHSYNEQFF. The CDR3 bases are TGTGCCAGCAGCACACGACTAGCGGGAGGGTCCCACTCCTACAATGAGCAGTTCTTC.

Written as DNA, the CDR3 is TGTGCCAGCAGCCCCCTGGGTAGCGGGTACACTGAAGCTTTCTTT. This codes for CASSPLGSGYTEAFF. The V gene is TRBV9, the J gene TRBJ1-1; D is uncertain. The germline V gene encodes CDR1 SGDLS and CDR2 YYNGEE. V was shortened by 4 bases and J by 3 bases, with 16 bases between the two germline ends. There are 15 residues in the CDR3.

The V call is TRBV28, the J call TRBJ2-7; 8 nucleotides match TRBD1. The V segment lost 0 bases and the J segment 1 base; nucleotides outside the gene matches: 2. The CDR3 loop spans 15 amino acids. From germline, CDR1 is MDHEN and CDR2 SYDVKM. The CDR3, as DNA: TGTGCCAGCAGTTTATGGGGGACAGGTTCCTACGAGCAGTACTTC. Its protein product is CASSLWGTGSYEQYF. The full variable domain, completed using reference TRBV28 and TRBJ2-7, is DVKVTQSSRYLVKRTGEKVFLECVQDMDHENMFWYRQDPGLGLRLIYFSYDVKMKEKGDIPEGYSVSREKKERFSLILESASTNQTSMYLCASSLWGTGSYEQYFGPGTRLTVT.

This clone was seen more than once but under ten times. This chain links TRBV12-5 with TRBJ2-1; 12 bases align to TRBD2. V lost 1 base and J lost 7; bases outside the gene matches: 8. CDR3 length equals 17 residues. The germline CDR1 and CDR2 sequences are LGHNT and FRNRAP. CDR3 DNA sequence: TGTGCTAGTGGTTTGGGATCACTAGCGGGAGGTGGTAATGAGCAGTTCTTC. Protein: CASGLGSLAGGGNEQFF. Full variable domain (rest looked up from reference TRBV12-5 and TRBJ2-1): DARVTQTPRHKVTEMGQEVTMRCQPILGHNTVFWYRQTMMQGLELLAYFRNRAPLDDSGMPKDRFSAEMPDATLATLKIQPSEPRDSAVYFCASGLGSLAGGGNEQFFGPGTRLTVL.

The chain links TRBV7-9 to TRBJ2-2; no reliable D call. The CDR3 runs to 16 residues. Germline V gene sequence: CDR1 SEHNR, CDR2 FQNEAQ (reference sequence). Trimming left V 1 base short and J 5 bases short, with 14 bases between. CDR3 DNA sequence: TGTGCCAGCAGCTTAGTCACGGGTCTGGGTACCGGGGAGCTGTTTTTT. Translated, it gives CASSLVTGLGTGELFF.

Turning to this clone: This same CDR3 is encoded by further DNA sequences in the sample. The chain is built from TRBV6-1 and TRBJ2-7; maybe TRBD2 (5 bases). Looked up from germline, CDR1 is MNHNS and CDR2 is SASEGT. V lost 2 bases, J lost 7 bases, and 15 bases lay in between. The CDR3 totals 14 residues. CDR3 in DNA: TGTGCCAGCAGTGAACTAAGGACTTCGGTGGAGCAGTACTTC. Its translation: CASSELRTSVEQYF.

The J gene is TRBJ2-5, the V gene TRBV5-1; no reliable D call. In germline, CDR1 is SGHRS, CDR2 YFSETQ. Trimming pared 4 bases from V and 0 bases from J, leaving 10 bases between. The CDR3 covers 14 residues. The CDR3 loop is CASSPRADQETQYF. DNA of the CDR3: TGCGCCAGCAGCCCGCGAGCCGACCAAGAGACCCAGTACTTC. The entire variable domain, with the rest obtained from reference TRBV5-1 and TRBJ2-5, is as follows: KAGVTQTPRYLIKTRGQQVTLSCSPISGHRSVSWYQQTPGQGLQFLFEYFSETQRNKGNFPGRFSGRQFSNSRSEMNVSTLELGDSALYLCASSPRADQETQYFGPGTRLLVL.

This clone was recorded a few times. This sequence joins TRBV6-4 and TRBJ1-6; a possible D gene is TRBD1 (6 bases). Germline CDR1 is MRHNA and CDR2 is SNTAGT. The CDR3 runs 13 residues. The V end was cut by 6 bases, the J end by 6 bases, with 9 bases between. This CDR3 is CASRRDINSPLHF. The CDR3 DNA reads TGTGCCAGCAGACGGGACATTAATTCACCCCTCCACTTT.

This chain links TRBV5-1 with TRBJ2-5; 8 positions agree with TRBD1. Germline CDR1 and CDR2: SGHRS and YFSETQ. The CDR3 loop spans 13 amino acids. V gave up 6 bases and J gave up 6 bases; unmatched junction bases: 7. In DNA, the CDR3 is TGCGCCAGCACCAATACAGGGGGAAAGACCCAGTACTTC. This codes for CASTNTGGKTQYF.

V is TRBV9 and J is TRBJ2-5; no clear D gene. The CDR3 covers 16 residues. Trimming pared 0 bases from V and 0 bases from J, leaving 12 bases between. Germline V gene lookup returns CDR1 SGDLS and CDR2 YYNGEE. CDR3 in DNA: TGTGCCAGCAGCGTAGGAAGACTTCTGTACCAAGAGACCCAGTACTTC. Amino acids: CASSVGRLLYQETQYF.

This rearrangement joins TRBV5-4 to TRBJ1-6; D not certain. Germline loops: CDR1 SGHNT, CDR2 YYREEE (reference sequence). The CDR3 extends over 12 amino acids. Trimming removed 1 base at V and 19 bases at J, with 15 bases between. CDR3 nucleotides: TGTGCCAGCAGCTTGTGGGAGGGCCAGCTACACTTT. Its protein product is CASSLWEGQLHF.

The chain's CDR3 is CASSQITGSYEQYF. CDR3 in DNA: TGTGCCAGCTCCCAAATCACAGGGAGTTACGAGCAGTACTTC. The J gene is TRBJ2-7, the V gene TRBV18; maybe TRBD1 (6 bases). The CDR3 runs 14 residues. V was cut by 6 bases and J by 4 bases, with 16 bases left in between. Germline values: CDR1 KGHSH, CDR2 LQKENI.

This chain joins TRBV19 and TRBJ2-5; D may be TRBD1 (6 bases). With 3 bases removed from V and 9 bases from J, the gap between germline ends came to 20 bases. The CDR3 totals 15 residues. Germline loops: CDR1 LNHDA, CDR2 SQIVND (reference sequence). The CDR3 DNA reads TGTGCCAGTAGTATTACAGGGATGATGCAGGGGTCCCAGTACTTC. The encoded protein is CASSITGMMQGSQYF.

This clone was detected only a few times. This chain uses TRBV5-1 with TRBJ2-6; 8 bases agree with TRBD1. Germline CDR1 reads SGHRS; CDR2 reads YFSETQ. V was clipped by 7 bases and J by 2 bases; unmatched bases: 5. The CDR3 runs 15 residues. The DNA for the CDR3 is TGCGCCAGCTCCAAACAGGGGGCTGGGGCCAACGTCCTGACTTTC. The encoded protein is CASSKQGAGANVLTF.

V is TRBV11-3 and J is TRBJ2-1; TRBD2 matches at 8 bases. The CDR3 has 17 amino acids. Losses at the gene ends were 4 bases for V and 4 bases for J; bases not matched to a gene: 12. Looked up from germline, CDR1 is SGHNT and CDR2 is YENEEA. For the CDR3, the DNA is TGTGCCAGCAGCTACGCTTTGGGCGGGGGGCCATACAATGAGCAGTTCTTC. Encoded protein: CASSYALGGGPYNEQFF. Complete variable domain (other parts from reference TRBV11-3 and TRBJ2-1): EAGVVQSPRYKIIEKKQPVAFWCNPISGHNTLYWYLQNLGQGPELLIRYENEEAVDDSQLPKDRFSAERLKGVDSTLKIQPAELGDSAVYLCASSYALGGGPYNEQFFGPGTRLTVL.

The V call is TRBV10-3, the J call TRBJ1-1; TRBD1 aligns across 8 bases. The CDR3 consists of 16 residues. Unmatched junction bases numbered 7, after V lost 4 bases and J lost 0 bases. Per germline, CDR1 ENHRY and CDR2 SYGVKD. CDR3 residues: CAISVRTGPMNTEAFF. The CDR3 DNA reads as TGTGCCATCAGTGTGCGGACAGGGCCCATGAACACTGAAGCTTTCTTT.